This T cell receptor beta chain is drawn from a study of cytomegalovirus exposure and HLA in healthy donors. The CDR3 spans 13 residues. In germline, CDR1 is WNHNN, CDR2 SYGVQD (reference sequence). V gave up 2 bases and J gave up 8 bases, with 12 bases separating them. The PCR had 60 Vbeta and 13 Jbeta primers. Libraries were prepared by immunoSEQ multiplex PCR; TCRdb keeps only in-frame clonotypes and omits some of them. The table includes tens of thousands of clones, over 70% detected once. This sequence originates from a man in his fifties or sixties in good health and CMV-seropositive. The chain has TRBV10-1 and TRBJ1-1; D gene unclear. Sequenced sample: PBMCs. The CDR3 here is CASSEGSTGEAFF. CDR3 DNA: TGCGCCAGCAGTGAGGGTTCAACGGGAGAAGCTTTCTTT.